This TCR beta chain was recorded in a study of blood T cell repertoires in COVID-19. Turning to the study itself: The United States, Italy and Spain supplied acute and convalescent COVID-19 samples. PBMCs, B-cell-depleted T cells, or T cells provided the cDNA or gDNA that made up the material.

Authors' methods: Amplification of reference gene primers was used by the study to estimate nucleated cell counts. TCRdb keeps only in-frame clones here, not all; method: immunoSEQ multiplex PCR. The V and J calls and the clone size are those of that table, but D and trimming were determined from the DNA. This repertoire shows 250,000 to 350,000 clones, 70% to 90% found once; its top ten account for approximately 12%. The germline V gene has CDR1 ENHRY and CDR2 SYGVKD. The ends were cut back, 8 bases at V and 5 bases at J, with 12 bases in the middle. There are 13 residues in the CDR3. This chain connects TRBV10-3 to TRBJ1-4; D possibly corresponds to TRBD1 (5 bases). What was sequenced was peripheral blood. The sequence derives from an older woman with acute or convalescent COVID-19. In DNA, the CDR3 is TGTGCCATCCAACAGGAAGGAAATGAAAAACTGTTTTTT. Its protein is CAIQQEGNEKLFF.